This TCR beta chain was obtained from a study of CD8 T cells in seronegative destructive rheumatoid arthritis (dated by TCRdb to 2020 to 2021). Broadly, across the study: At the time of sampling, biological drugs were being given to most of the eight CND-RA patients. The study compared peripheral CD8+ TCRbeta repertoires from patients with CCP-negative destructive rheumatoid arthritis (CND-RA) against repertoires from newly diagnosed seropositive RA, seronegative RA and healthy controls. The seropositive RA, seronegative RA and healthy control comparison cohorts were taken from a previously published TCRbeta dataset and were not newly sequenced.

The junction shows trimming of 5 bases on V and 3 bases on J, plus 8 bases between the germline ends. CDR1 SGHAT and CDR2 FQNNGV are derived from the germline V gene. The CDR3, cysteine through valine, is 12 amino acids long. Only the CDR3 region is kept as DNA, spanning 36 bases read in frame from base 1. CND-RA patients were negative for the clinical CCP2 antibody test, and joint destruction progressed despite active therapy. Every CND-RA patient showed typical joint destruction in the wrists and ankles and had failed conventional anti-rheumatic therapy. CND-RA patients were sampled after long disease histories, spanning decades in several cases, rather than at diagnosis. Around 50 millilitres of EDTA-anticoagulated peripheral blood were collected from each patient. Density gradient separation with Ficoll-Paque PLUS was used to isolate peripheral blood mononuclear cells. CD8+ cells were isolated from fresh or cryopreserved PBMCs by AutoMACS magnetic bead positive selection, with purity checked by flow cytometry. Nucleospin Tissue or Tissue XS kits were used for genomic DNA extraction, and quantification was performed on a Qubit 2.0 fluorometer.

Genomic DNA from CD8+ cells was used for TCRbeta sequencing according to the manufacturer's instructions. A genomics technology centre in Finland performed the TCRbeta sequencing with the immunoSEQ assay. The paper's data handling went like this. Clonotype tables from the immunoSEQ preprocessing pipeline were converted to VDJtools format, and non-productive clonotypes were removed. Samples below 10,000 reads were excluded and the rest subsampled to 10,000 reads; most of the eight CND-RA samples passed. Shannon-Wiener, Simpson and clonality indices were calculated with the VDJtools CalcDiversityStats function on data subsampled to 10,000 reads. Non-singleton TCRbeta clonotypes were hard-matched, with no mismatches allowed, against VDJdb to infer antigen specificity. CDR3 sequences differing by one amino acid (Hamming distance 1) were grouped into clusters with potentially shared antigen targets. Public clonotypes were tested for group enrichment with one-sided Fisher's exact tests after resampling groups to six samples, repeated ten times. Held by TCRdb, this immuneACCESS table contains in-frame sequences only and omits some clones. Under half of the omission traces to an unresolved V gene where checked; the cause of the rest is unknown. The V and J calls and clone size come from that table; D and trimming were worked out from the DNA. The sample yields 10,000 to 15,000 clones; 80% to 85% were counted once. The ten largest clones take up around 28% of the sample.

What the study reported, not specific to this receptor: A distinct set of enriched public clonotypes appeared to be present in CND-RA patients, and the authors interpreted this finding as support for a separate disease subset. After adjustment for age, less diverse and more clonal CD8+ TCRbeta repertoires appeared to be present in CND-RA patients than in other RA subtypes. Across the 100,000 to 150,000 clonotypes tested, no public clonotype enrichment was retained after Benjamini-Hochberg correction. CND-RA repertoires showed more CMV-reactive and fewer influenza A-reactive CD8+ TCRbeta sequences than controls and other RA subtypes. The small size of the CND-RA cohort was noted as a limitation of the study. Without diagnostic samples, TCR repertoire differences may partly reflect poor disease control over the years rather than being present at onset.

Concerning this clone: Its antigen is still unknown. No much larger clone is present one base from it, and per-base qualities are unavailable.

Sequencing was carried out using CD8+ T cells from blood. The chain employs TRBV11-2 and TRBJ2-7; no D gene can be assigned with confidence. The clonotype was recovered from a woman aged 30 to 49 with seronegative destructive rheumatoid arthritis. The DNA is TGTGCCAGCAGCAGCGAAAGCTACGAGCAGTACGTC. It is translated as CASSSESYEQYV.